These 30 T cell receptor beta chains were sequenced from one sample in a study of shared clonotypes between healthy human individuals. Profiling relied on immunoSEQ multiplex PCR, and the TCRdb table lists in-frame clones only, not all of them. The sample lists roughly 850,000 clones; about 96% were seen once. As defined, naive CD8 cells were CD45RO-negative and positively selected for CCR7, with terminally differentiated effector memory CD45RA+ cells excluded. The sequencing sample was made of naive CD8+ T cells sorted from blood. Source of these receptors: a man under 40 in good health.

The rearrangement joins TRBV7-9 to TRBJ2-3; tentative D call: TRBD2 (6 bases). The V gene's germline CDR1 is SEHNR and CDR2 FQNEAQ (reference sequence). V lost 5 bases and J lost 4, with 16 bases in between. This CDR3 contains 15 residues. In DNA form, the CDR3 reads TGTGCCAGCAGCAGAAGGACGGGAGAGGCAGATACGCAGTATTTT. Its protein product is CASSRRTGEADTQYF.

A remark on this clone: The sample contains more than one DNA sequence encoding this CDR3. The chain carries TRBV29-1 and TRBJ2-7, with 7 bases identical to TRBD1. This CDR3 has 13 residues. The germline gives CDR1 SQVTM, CDR2 ANQGSEA. Trimming at V came to 4 bases and at J to 0 bases, leaving 3 bases not matched to a gene. CDR3 bases: TGCAGCGTTGTTACAGGGGACTCCTACGAGCAGTACTTC. It codes for CSVVTGDSYEQYF.

The genes are TRBV7-9 and TRBJ2-7; 9 bases align to TRBD2. Germline V CDR1 and CDR2: SEHNR, FQNEAQ (reference sequence). V lost 4 bases to trimming and J lost 1 base; unmatched junction nucleotides: 5. The CDR3 totals 15 residues. CDR3 nucleotide sequence: TGTGCCAGCAGCTCCTCTAGCGGGACATCCTACGAGCAGTACTTC. Translating gives CASSSSSGTSYEQYF.

This chain links TRBV27 with TRBJ2-2; 8 bases match TRBD2. The CDR3 totals 15 residues. Germline V gives CDR1 MNHEY, CDR2 SMNVEV (reference sequence). Trimming cost V 8 bases and J 6 bases; bases outside gene matches: 11. The CDR3 here is CASGGTGTRPGELFF. CDR3 DNA sequence: TGTGCCAGCGGGGGGACCGGGACTAGACCCGGGGAGCTGTTTTTT.

This chain connects TRBV27 to TRBJ2-1; 7 nucleotides align to TRBD2. Germline loops: CDR1 MNHEY, CDR2 SMNVEV (reference sequence). V shed 3 bases and J 7 bases; nucleotides not matched to a gene: 6. The CDR3 spans 14 residues. CDR3 coding DNA: TGTGCCAGCAGTTTCCGAGCGGGATCTAATGAGCAGTTCTTC. Protein: CASSFRAGSNEQFF.

The chain links TRBV7-8 to TRBJ2-7; the D gene is possibly TRBD1 (6 bases). The CDR3 runs 13 residues. CDR1 and CDR2 (germline): SGHVS, FQNEAQ. Deletions cut 6 bases from V and 2 bases from J, with 11 bases between. In nucleotides, the CDR3 is TGTGCCAGCAGTGACAGGACCACCTACGAGCAGTACTTC. Protein product: CASSDRTTYEQYF.

The rearrangement links TRBV7-6 to TRBJ2-5; the match to TRBD1 covers 8 bases. In germline, CDR1 is SGHVS, CDR2 FNYEAQ. Losses at the gene ends were 4 bases for V and 4 bases for J; bases not matched to a gene: 5. The CDR3 is 14 residues long. The CDR3 DNA sequence: TGTGCCAGCAGCTCAGGGGGCGCGGGAGAGACCCAGTACTTC. Its protein is CASSSGGAGETQYF.

V usage is TRBV30 and J usage is TRBJ2-7; maybe TRBD2 (6 bases). The CDR3 is made up of 13 amino acids. V lost 5 bases to trimming and J lost 3 bases, with 14 bases between them. Per germline, CDR1 GTSNPN and CDR2 SVGIG (reference sequence). The CDR3 sequence is CAWAGTGGYEQYF. CDR3 nucleotide sequence: TGTGCCTGGGCCGGGACTGGAGGCTACGAGCAGTACTTC. Using reference TRBV30 and TRBJ2-7 for the parts outside the CDR3, the full variable domain is SQTIHQWPATLVQPVGSPLSLECTVEGTSNPNLYWYRQAAGRGLQLLFYSVGIGQISSEVPQNLSASRPQDRQFILSSKKLLLSDSGFYLCAWAGTGGYEQYFGPGTRLTVT.

The gene calls are TRBV27 and TRBJ2-1; TRBD2 matches 9 bases. With V trimmed by 4 bases and J by 3 bases, 19 bases remained unmatched. Germline assignment: CDR1 MNHEY and CDR2 SMNVEV (reference sequence). The CDR3 spans 20 residues. This CDR3 is CASSSNIHPIAGAHYNEQFF. In nucleotides, the CDR3 is TGTGCCAGCAGTTCAAACATACATCCTATAGCGGGAGCACACTACAATGAGCAGTTCTTC.

V is TRBV6-1 and J is TRBJ2-7; maybe TRBD2 (6 bases). Germline V gene data show CDR1 as MNHNS and CDR2 as SASEGT. This CDR3 comprises 13 residues. The V end was cut by 3 bases, the J end by 5 bases, with 11 bases between. The CDR3 loop reads CASSDGGVHEQYF. In nucleotides, the CDR3 is TGTGCCAGCAGTGACGGCGGGGTCCACGAGCAGTACTTC.

In DNA, the CDR3 is TGTGCCAGCAGCTTTTTAGTTGGGCAAGGCCCTGAAGCTTTCTTT. It yields the protein CASSFLVGQGPEAFF. The rearrangement uses TRBV7-9 and TRBJ1-1; no firm D call. The CDR3 totals 15 residues. Germline lookup yields CDR1 SEHNR and CDR2 FQNEAQ (reference sequence). The V end lost 3 bases, the J end lost 6 bases, and 17 bases lay between the germline ends.

In this sample, this clone turned up once. The chain uses TRBV7-2 and TRBJ2-7, with TRBD1 identical over 10 bases. Germline CDR1 SGHTA, CDR2 FQGNSA. The ends lost 2 bases at V and 6 bases at J; junction bases unmatched: 10. The CDR3 totals 16 residues. CDR3 amino acids: CASSLTRQGARVEQYF. The CDR3 region has the DNA TGTGCCAGCAGCTTAACCCGACAGGGGGCTCGTGTCGAGCAGTACTTC.

The genes are TRBV7-2 and TRBJ2-7; D tentatively fits TRBD1 or TRBD2 (5 bases each). The CDR3 totals 15 residues. V was pared by 6 bases and J by 2 bases, with 17 bases between. Per germline, CDR1 SGHTA and CDR2 FQGNSA. The CDR3 nucleotides read TGTGCCAGCAGTCAACTAGGGGTTCCGGCCTACGAGCAGTACTTC. Its translation is CASSQLGVPAYEQYF.

The DNA of the CDR3 is TGTGCCAGTACCCACGACTACTCCTACAATGAGCAGTTCTTC. As protein: CASTHDYSYNEQFF. This chain links TRBV19 with TRBJ2-1; D is possibly TRBD2 (5 bases). V gave up 7 bases and J gave up 0 bases, with 10 bases separating them. This CDR3 spans 14 amino acids. Germline CDR1 and CDR2: LNHDA and SQIVND (reference sequence). Combining the CDR3 with reference TRBV19 and TRBJ2-1 gives the whole variable domain DGGITQSPKYLFRKEGQNVTLSCEQNLNHDAMYWYRQDPGQGLRLIYYSQIVNDFQKGDIAEGYSVSREKKESFPLTVTSAQKNPTAFYLCASTHDYSYNEQFFGPGTRLTVL.

A single count supports this clone. The V and J genes are TRBV5-1 and TRBJ2-2, with D perhaps matching TRBD2 (6 bases). V lost 6 bases, J lost 4 bases, and 25 bases lay in between. Germline V gene lookup returns CDR1 SGHRS and CDR2 YFSETQ. The CDR3 is made up of 18 amino acids. Written as DNA, the CDR3 is TGCGCCAGCATCTCCCCCACCGGCGGGGAATATGGCACCGGGGAGCTGTTTTTT. It yields the protein CASISPTGGEYGTGELFF.

The V call is TRBV9, the J call TRBJ2-7; 7 bases match TRBD2. After removal of 2 bases from V and 6 bases from J, the junction contained 11 bases not matched to a gene. CDR1 and CDR2 (germline): SGDLS, YYNGEE. The CDR3 spans 15 residues. The CDR3 nucleotides read TGTGCCAGCAGCGTTAGTCAGGCGGGAGTGGGCGAGCAGTACTTC. Protein sequence: CASSVSQAGVGEQYF.

The chain is built from TRBV5-6 and TRBJ2-7; possible D gene TRBD2, 6 bases. The CDR3 has 12 amino acids. Germline assignment: CDR1 SGHDT and CDR2 YYEEEE. Trimming stripped 4 bases from V and 6 bases from J, with 11 bases between. The CDR3 DNA reads as TGTGCCAGCAGCAGGGGAGGTTCCGAGCAGTACTTC. This encodes CASSRGGSEQYF.

The chain links TRBV18 to TRBJ2-2, with D maybe TRBD1 (5 bases). The germline gives CDR1 KGHSH, CDR2 LQKENI. The V end was cut by 4 bases, the J end by 4 bases, with 16 bases between. This CDR3 is 16 amino acids long. The CDR3 spells CASSQTAPTGTGELFF. In nucleotides, the CDR3 is TGTGCCAGCTCACAGACAGCCCCGACCGGCACCGGGGAGCTGTTTTTT.

CDR3 amino acids: CSVEVWDREAREQYF. CDR3 in DNA: TGCAGCGTTGAGGTTTGGGACAGGGAAGCTCGCGAGCAGTACTTC. The J gene is TRBJ2-7, the V gene TRBV29-1, with 9 positions matching TRBD1. Germline-derived CDR1 and CDR2 are SQVTM and ANQGSEA. V dropped 3 bases and J dropped 6; count of bases not matched to a gene: 12. CDR3 length: 15 residues.

The chain combines TRBV15 with TRBJ2-7, with D possibly TRBD2 on 6 matching bases. This CDR3 contains 15 residues. Germline loops: CDR1 LNHNV, CDR2 YYDKDF (reference sequence). V lost 2 bases and J lost 0, with 11 bases in between. The CDR3 DNA sequence: TGTGCCACCAGCAGATTACGGGAGAGCTCCTACGAGCAGTACTTC. Its translation is CATSRLRESSYEQYF.

The genes are TRBV27 and TRBJ2-7; 10 positions agree with TRBD2. The CDR3 loop spans 16 amino acids. The germline CDR1 and CDR2 sequences are MNHEY and SMNVEV (reference sequence). The ends lost 0 bases at V and 3 bases at J; junction bases unmatched: 5. The CDR3 DNA is TGTGCCAGCAGTTTATCCTTGCCTAGCGGGGGCTACGAGCAGTACTTC. This codes for CASSLSLPSGGYEQYF.

The gene calls are TRBV6-6 and TRBJ2-7; 7 positions agree with TRBD2. Trimming cost V 2 bases and J 3 bases; bases outside gene matches: 10. The CDR3 extends over 16 amino acids. Germline V gene lookup returns CDR1 MNHNY and CDR2 SVGAGI (reference sequence). In DNA, the CDR3 is TGTGCCAGCAGTTACCCCGGGGGGAGGGAAGACTACGAGCAGTACTTC. It specifies CASSYPGGREDYEQYF.

This chain connects TRBV15 to TRBJ1-4, with 8 bases matching TRBD1. V was clipped by 6 bases and J by 3 bases; unmatched bases: 9. The CDR3 covers 16 residues. Germline V gene sequence: CDR1 LNHNV, CDR2 YYDKDF (reference sequence). The CDR3 region is CATRLTGGLSNEKLFF. Written as DNA, the CDR3 is TGTGCCACCAGACTAACAGGGGGTCTGTCTAATGAAAAACTGTTTTTT.

The gene calls are TRBV10-2 and TRBJ2-3; 8 nucleotides match TRBD1. Germline CDR1 WSHSY, CDR2 SAAADI. The CDR3 has 14 amino acids. The ends lost 0 bases at V and 6 bases at J; junction bases unmatched: 2. The CDR3 region is CASSESDRVDTQYF. The CDR3 DNA sequence: TGCGCCAGCAGTGAGTCGGACAGGGTGGATACGCAGTATTTT.

This sequence joins TRBV27 and TRBJ2-7; TRBD2 agrees at 11 bases. The V gene end was trimmed by 7 bases and the J gene end by 2 bases; junction bases not matched to a gene: 4. The CDR3 sequence is 14 residues long. The V gene's germline CDR1 is MNHEY and CDR2 SMNVEV (reference sequence). CDR3 sequence reads: CASMILAGAYEQYF. The CDR3 bases are TGTGCCAGCATGATACTAGCGGGAGCCTACGAGCAGTACTTC.

V gene TRBV2 combines with J gene TRBJ2-2, with D possibly matching TRBD2 (6 bases). Trimming left V 2 bases short and J 7 bases short, with 14 bases between. The CDR3 extends over 15 amino acids. The V gene's germline CDR1 is SNHLY and CDR2 FYNNEI. As DNA, the CDR3 is TGTGCCAGCAGTGAAACGTCTGGGGGAGGCGGGGAGCTGTTTTTT. It codes for CASSETSGGGGELFF.

The sample holds a few counts of this clone. Its ends do not fully match the called genes, so a read error is possible. The chain links TRBV4-2 to TRBJ1-1; D gene unclear. Germline CDR1 and CDR2: LGHNA and YNFKEQ. The CDR3 has 14 amino acids. The CDR3 DNA sequence: TGTGCCAGCTGCCAAGCGGAGGGAAGGACTGAAGCTTTCTTT. Translation gives CASCQAEGRTEAFF.

The rearrangement uses TRBV27 and TRBJ2-1; tentatively, D is TRBD2 (6 bases). The CDR3 extends over 16 amino acids. V lost 2 bases and J lost 3, with 14 bases in between. CDR1 is MNHEY and CDR2 is SMNVEV in the germline V gene (reference sequence). CDR3 sequence (DNA): TGTGCCAGCAGTTTAGAGGCGGGGAACGACTACAATGAGCAGTTCTTC. Amino acids: CASSLEAGNDYNEQFF.

The V and J genes are TRBV11-1 and TRBJ2-7; 7 nucleotides match TRBD2. V lost 5 bases, J lost 6 bases, and 10 bases stayed unmatched. The CDR3 runs to 14 residues. Germline assignment: CDR1 SGHAT and CDR2 FQDESV (reference sequence). The CDR3, as DNA: TGTGCCAGCAGCCATTACGGACTAGATGGCGAGCAGTACTTC. Encoded protein: CASSHYGLDGEQYF.

The J gene is TRBJ2-7, the V gene TRBV2; a weak D match, TRBD1 (6 bases). V was trimmed by 6 bases and J by 9 bases, leaving 9 bases between them. CDR1 is SNHLY and CDR2 is FYNNEI in the germline V gene. The CDR3 is made up of 10 amino acids. This CDR3 reads CASRDSVQYF. The CDR3 region has the DNA TGTGCCAGCAGGGACAGCGTGCAGTACTTC.